These 22 T cell receptor beta chains were sequenced from one sample in a study of post-analysis software for immune sequencing data. Overall study results and limits: Elevated frequency relative to controls characterized four or five TRBV segments in patients, TRBV5-6, TRBV5-1 and TRBV20-1 among them.

Which antigens these TCRs recognize remains unknown. Prepared libraries of TCR beta cDNA carried unique molecular identifiers. TCRdb recomputed calls from the PCR reads with MiXCR, one row per CDR3 protein. The sample records around 770,000 distinct CDR3 sequences, roughly 50% being singletons. The sample consisted of blood. The origin of the receptors is a girl aged 10 to 17 with multiple sclerosis.

The CDR3 sequence is CSASILTLNTEAFF. The CDR3 DNA follows: TGCAGTGCTAGTATTTTAACCTTGAACACTGAAGCTTTCTTT. The chain carries TRBV20-1 and TRBJ1-1; the D is unclear. The CDR3 is 14 residues long. Per the germline V gene, CDR1 is DFQATT and CDR2 is SNEGSKA (reference sequence). The V and J ends lost 3 bases and 0 bases respectively, with 11 bases between them.

V gene TRBV5-1 combines with J gene TRBJ2-5; TRBD2 matches at 8 bases. The CDR3 has 17 residues. The V and J ends lost 4 bases and 5 bases, in that order; junction bases with no gene match: 16. Germline CDR1 reads SGHRS; CDR2 reads YFSETQ. CDR3 nucleotides: TGCGCCAGCAGCCCTGGAGCTAGCGGGCCTGCAGGGGAGACCCAGTACTTC. It translates to CASSPGASGPAGETQYF.

This chain uses TRBV20-1 with TRBJ2-3; TRBD2 aligns across 8 bases. Unmatched junction bases numbered 6, after V lost 6 bases and J lost 1 base. The CDR3 spans 14 residues. CDR1 is DFQATT, CDR2 SNEGSKA, per germline (reference sequence). DNA of the CDR3: TGCAGTGCATCAACTAGCGGCCGCACAGATACGCAGTATTTT. It is translated as CSASTSGRTDTQYF.

This chain uses TRBV7-9 with TRBJ1-1; D remains unclear. V dropped 2 bases and J dropped 10 bases, with 11 bases sitting between them. This CDR3 has 12 amino acids. Germline values: CDR1 SEHNR, CDR2 FQNEAQ (reference sequence). CDR3 DNA sequence: TGTGCCAGCAGCTTATTCAGGATGGGAGCTTTCTTT. This sequence encodes CASSLFRMGAFF.

In DNA form, the CDR3 reads TGTGCCAGCAGTGAAGTGTGGGGCACCGGGGAGCTGTTTTTT. Its translation: CASSEVWGTGELFF. V usage is TRBV6-1 and J usage is TRBJ2-2, with no clear D. The germline V gene has CDR1 MNHNS and CDR2 SASEGT. Trimming took 1 base from V and 4 from J, leaving 7 bases between them. This CDR3 region has 14 residues.

This clonotype came up a few times. V gene TRBV7-9 combines with J gene TRBJ2-1; TRBD1 agrees at 8 bases. Germline trimming cut 4 bases from V and 12 bases from J; bases unmatched to any gene: 11. Germline V lookup: CDR1 SEHNR, CDR2 FQNEAQ (reference sequence). CDR3 length equals 14 residues. CDR3 region: CASSSSDRVEGQFF. The CDR3 DNA reads TGTGCCAGCAGCTCCTCGGACAGGGTGGAGGGGCAGTTCTTC.

The chain combines TRBV27 with TRBJ2-1, with 7 bases that match TRBD1. There are 13 residues in the CDR3. The V gene's germline CDR1 is MNHEY and CDR2 SMNVEV (reference sequence). The ends lost 6 bases at V and 4 bases at J; junction bases unmatched: 3. CDR3 bases: TGTGCCAGCAGGCACAGGGGTTACAATGAGCAGTTCTTC. Its translation is CASRHRGYNEQFF.

This chain links TRBV7-9 with TRBJ2-7, with TRBD1 matching over 7 bases. After removal of 5 bases from V and 5 bases from J, the junction contained 12 bases not matched to a gene. The length of the CDR3 is 15 residues. The V gene's germline CDR1 is SEHNR and CDR2 FQNEAQ (reference sequence). For the CDR3, the DNA is TGTGCCAGCAGCATGGTGACAGGGTCAAGGCACGAGCAGTACTTC. Its protein product is CASSMVTGSRHEQYF.

This clonotype came up many times. The chain couples TRBV5-6 to TRBJ2-1; 10 nucleotides agree with TRBD2. J was trimmed by 9 bases and V by 1 base; bases with no gene match: 4. This CDR3 is 14 amino acids long. The germline V gene has CDR1 SGHDT and CDR2 YYEEEE. The CDR3 is CASSLPSGSSEQFF. The DNA for the CDR3 is TGTGCCAGCAGCTTGCCTAGCGGGAGTAGTGAGCAGTTCTTC.

The chain joins TRBV29-1 to TRBJ1-1; TRBD1 is a possible D gene (5 bases). In germline, CDR1 is SQVTM, CDR2 ANQGSEA. The CDR3 has 14 residues. The V gene lost 1 base and the J gene lost 1 base, with 10 bases spanning the gap. CDR3 residues: CSVEAGASNTEAFF. The CDR3 DNA sequence: TGCAGCGTTGAAGCTGGGGCTTCGAACACTGAAGCTTTCTTT.

This clonotype was seen more than once but under ten times. The genes are TRBV29-1 and TRBJ2-3, with 8 positions matching TRBD1. Trimming cost V 6 bases and J 2 bases; bases outside gene matches: 10. The CDR3 totals 15 residues. Germline V CDR1 and CDR2: SQVTM, ANQGSEA. CDR3 loop: CSVGAWTGTTDTQYF. The CDR3 DNA reads as TGCAGCGTGGGGGCTTGGACAGGGACCACAGATACGCAGTATTTT.

A few counts support this clonotype. The chain couples TRBV6-1 to TRBJ1-5; D remains ambiguous. Germline V gene lookup returns CDR1 MNHNS and CDR2 SASEGT. Trimming shortened V by 2 bases and J by 4 bases, and 12 bases separated the two germline ends. The CDR3 is 15 amino acids. The CDR3 sequence is CASSESQGKNQPQHF. CDR3 DNA: TGTGCCAGCAGTGAAAGTCAAGGGAAAAATCAGCCCCAGCATTTT.

The genes are TRBV29-1 and TRBJ2-1, with 9 bases identical to TRBD2. The CDR3 sequence is 13 residues long. Germline CDR1 SQVTM, CDR2 ANQGSEA. V shed 6 bases, J shed 5 bases, and the junction held 5 bases outside the gene matches. The CDR3 loop is CSVPSGGHNEQFF. CDR3 DNA sequence: TGCAGCGTACCCAGCGGGGGGCACAATGAGCAGTTCTTC.

The chain couples TRBV2 to TRBJ2-2; D unclear. The germline gives CDR1 SNHLY, CDR2 FYNNEI. The V and J ends lost 8 bases and 2 bases respectively, with 18 bases between them. The CDR3 sequence is 16 residues long. The CDR3 is CASGLSPNLNTGELFF. The CDR3 bases are TGTGCCAGCGGCCTGAGCCCCAATCTTAACACCGGGGAGCTGTTTTTT.

This clonotype turned up a few times. This sequence joins TRBV6-2 or TRBV6-3 and TRBJ2-7, with D possibly matching TRBD2 (6 bases). Trimming pared 0 bases from V and 2 bases from J, leaving 17 bases between. The germline gives CDR1 MNHEY, CDR2 SVGEGT. There are 17 residues in the CDR3. Written as DNA, the CDR3 is TGTGCCAGCAGTTACTCCCGGGGGAACAGGCGAACCTACGAGCAGTACTTC. This sequence encodes CASSYSRGNRRTYEQYF.

This rearrangement joins TRBV7-6 to TRBJ1-1; possible D gene TRBD1, 5 bases. Germline CDR1 and CDR2: SGHVS and FNYEAQ. Between the trimmed V and J ends, which lost 2 bases and 14 bases, there was a span of 33 bases. CDR3 length: 18 residues. The CDR3 region has the DNA TGTGCCAGCAGCTTATCCCAAGGGGCTAGCGGGAGGGCAGGTGAGCAGTTCTTT. Translation gives CASSLSQGASGRAGEQFF.

The chain links TRBV5-1 to TRBJ2-7, with TRBD1 matching over 7 bases. The CDR3 runs to 15 residues. The ends lost 3 bases at V and 3 bases at J; junction bases unmatched: 9. CDR1 and CDR2 from the germline V gene are SGHRS and YFSETQ. CDR3: CASSSNRGKVYEQYF. For the CDR3, the DNA is TGCGCCAGCAGCTCAAACAGGGGAAAAGTCTACGAGCAGTACTTC.

This clonotype showed up just a few times. V gene TRBV29-1 combines with J gene TRBJ2-3; 7 positions agree with TRBD1. Trimming removed 7 bases from V and 2 bases from J; junction bases left unmatched: 6. Germline CDR1 SQVTM, CDR2 ANQGSEA. The CDR3 is made up of 13 amino acids. The CDR3 reads CSASGQYTDTQYF. CDR3 DNA sequence: TGCAGCGCCTCGGGACAGTACACAGATACGCAGTATTTT.

The rearrangement joins TRBV12-3 or TRBV12-4 to TRBJ1-5, with D unclear. CDR3 length equals 14 residues. V was trimmed by 7 bases and J by 3 bases, leaving 13 bases between them. The CDR3 here is CASTRVSPNQPQHF. CDR3 DNA sequence: TGTGCCAGCACGAGGGTATCCCCCAATCAGCCCCAGCATTTT.

This chain links TRBV3-1 with TRBJ1-2; D remains ambiguous. The CDR3 sequence is 17 residues long. CDR1 and CDR2 from the germline V gene are LGHDT and YNNKEL (reference sequence). V was clipped by 4 bases and J by 3 bases, with 21 bases between them. The CDR3, as DNA: TGTGCCAGCAGCCGGAGCCAACCCAACAGAGCCTACTATGGCTACACCTTC. Its protein is CASSRSQPNRAYYGYTF.

The chain joins TRBV6-5 to TRBJ2-7; no firm D call. V was cut by 6 bases and J by 5 bases, with 11 bases left in between. The CDR3 is 12 residues long. Germline V gene lookup returns CDR1 MNHEY and CDR2 SVGAGI. As DNA, the CDR3 is TGTGCCAGCAGCCAACGCTGGGACGAGCAGTACTTC. It yields the protein CASSQRWDEQYF.

The chain uses TRBV20-1 and TRBJ2-7; D could derive from TRBD1 or TRBD2 (5 bases each). V shed 4 bases and J shed 2 bases, with 15 bases lying between them. This CDR3 is built from 14 residues. The germline CDR1 and CDR2 sequences are DFQATT and SNEGSKA (reference sequence). The CDR3 spells CSATAGTSPYEQYF. The CDR3 DNA follows: TGCAGTGCTACAGCCGGGACGTCTCCCTACGAGCAGTACTTC.